These T cell receptor beta chains were read from a single sample in a study of shared clonotypes between healthy human individuals. The method was immunoSEQ multiplex PCR; TCRdb's version includes in-frame clones alone and lacks a portion of them. This sample yields 2 million to 2.5 million clones, of which more than 85% are seen a single time; under 2% belongs to the top ten. The sequenced material came from naive CD8+ T cells from PBMCs. These receptor sequences come from a man aged 18-30 years in good health. Some clones in this sample may be carry-over from other donors' samples. Each CDR3 is given with its conserved first and last residue. A D gene is named only where the DNA matches it firmly. The size field is filled for only some rows; it gives once, few, many or a size class.

TRBD1	.	TRBV11-2	TRBJ2-3	CASSQGQGKYTDTQYF	TGTGCCAGCAGCCAGGGACAGGGGAAGTACACAGATACGCAGTATTTT
.	.	TRBV25-1	TRBJ2-5	CASSEYREVGKTQYF	TGTGCCAGCAGTGAATATAGGGAGGTTGGAAAGACCCAGTACTTC
.	.	TRBV5-4	TRBJ2-5	CASSLGIAGSAKETQYF	TGTGCCAGCAGCTTGGGCATCGCGGGGAGTGCTAAAGAGACCCAGTACTTC
.	.	TRBV19	TRBJ1-1	CASRGSGLTEAFF	TGTGCCAGTAGAGGTTCTGGACTCACTGAAGCTTTCTTT
.	.	TRBV4-2	TRBJ2-7	CASSQVNGAGSEQYF	TGTGCCAGCAGCCAAGTCAATGGGGCTGGGAGCGAGCAGTACTTC
.	.	TRBV7-8	TRBJ1-2	CASSLVVGLDYGYTF	TGTGCCAGCAGCTTAGTCGTGGGGTTGGACTATGGCTACACCTTC
.	.	TRBV25-1	TRBJ2-2	CASSEWGGRERDTGELFF	TGTGCCAGCAGTGAATGGGGGGGGCGCGAAAGGGACACCGGGGAGCTGTTTTTT
.	once	TRBV7-2	TRBJ1-2	CASSFAGGQSYGYTF	TGTGCCAGCAGCTTTGCGGGAGGACAGTCCTATGGCTACACCTTC
.	.	TRBV27	TRBJ2-1	CASSFTRGEQFF	TGTGCCAGCAGTTTTACCAGGGGTGAGCAGTTCTTC
.	.	TRBV4-1	TRBJ1-3	CASSLTEGLRRGNTIYF	TGCGCCAGCAGCCTGACGGAGGGCCTCCGACGTGGAAACACCATATATTTT
.	.	TRBV15	TRBJ2-3	CATSRDLRRGTDTQYF	TGTGCCACCAGCAGAGATCTGCGAAGGGGCACAGATACGCAGTATTTT
.	once	TRBV9	TRBJ2-1	CASSPWDTGSYNEQFF	TGTGCCAGCAGCCCTTGGGATACGGGCTCCTACAATGAGCAGTTCTTC
.	.	TRBV27	TRBJ2-7	CASSNGESYEQYF	TGTGCCAGCAGCAACGGGGAATCCTACGAGCAGTACTTC
TRBD2	.	TRBV6-5	TRBJ2-1	CASSTSGSSYNEQFF	TGTGCCAGCAGCACTAGCGGATCCTCCTACAATGAGCAGTTCTTC